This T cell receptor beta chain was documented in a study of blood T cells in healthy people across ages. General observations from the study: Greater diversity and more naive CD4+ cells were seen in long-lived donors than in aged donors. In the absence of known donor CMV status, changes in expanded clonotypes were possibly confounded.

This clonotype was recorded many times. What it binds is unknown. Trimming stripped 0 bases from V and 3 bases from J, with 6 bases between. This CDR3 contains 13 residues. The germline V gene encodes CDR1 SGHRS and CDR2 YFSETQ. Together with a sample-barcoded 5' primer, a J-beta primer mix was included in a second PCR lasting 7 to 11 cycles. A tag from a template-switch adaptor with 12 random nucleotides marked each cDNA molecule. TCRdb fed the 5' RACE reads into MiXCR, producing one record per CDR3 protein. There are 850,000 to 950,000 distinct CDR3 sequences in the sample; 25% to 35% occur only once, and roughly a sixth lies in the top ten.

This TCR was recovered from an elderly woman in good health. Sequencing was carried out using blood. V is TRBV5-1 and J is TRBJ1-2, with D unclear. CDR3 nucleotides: TGCGCCAGCAGCTTGGGTTTTGACTATGGCTACACCTTC. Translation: CASSLGFDYGYTF.